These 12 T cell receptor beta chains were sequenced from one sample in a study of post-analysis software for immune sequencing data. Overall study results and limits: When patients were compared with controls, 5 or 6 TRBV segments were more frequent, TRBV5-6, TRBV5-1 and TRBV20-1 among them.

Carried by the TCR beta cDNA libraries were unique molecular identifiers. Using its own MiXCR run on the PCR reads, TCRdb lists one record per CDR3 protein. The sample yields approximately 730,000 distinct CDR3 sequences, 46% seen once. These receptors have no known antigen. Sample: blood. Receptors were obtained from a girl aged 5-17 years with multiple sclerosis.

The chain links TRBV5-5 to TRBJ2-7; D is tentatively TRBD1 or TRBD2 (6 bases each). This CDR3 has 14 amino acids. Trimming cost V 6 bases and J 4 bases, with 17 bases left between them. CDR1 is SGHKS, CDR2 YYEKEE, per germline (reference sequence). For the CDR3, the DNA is TGTGCCAGCAACCCGGGGGACATTGGATACGAGCAGTACTTC. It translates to CASNPGDIGYEQYF.

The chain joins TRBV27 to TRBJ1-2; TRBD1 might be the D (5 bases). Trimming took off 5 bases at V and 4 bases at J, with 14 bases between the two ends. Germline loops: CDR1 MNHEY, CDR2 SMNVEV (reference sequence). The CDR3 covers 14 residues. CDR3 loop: CASSDIPGTYGYTF. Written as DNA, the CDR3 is TGTGCCAGCAGTGATATCCCCGGGACCTATGGCTACACCTTC.

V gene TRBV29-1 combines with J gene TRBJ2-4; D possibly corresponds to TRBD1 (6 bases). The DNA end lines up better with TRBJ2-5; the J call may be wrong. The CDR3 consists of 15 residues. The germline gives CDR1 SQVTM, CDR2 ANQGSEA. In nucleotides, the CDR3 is TGCAGCGTTCGTCCCGGGACACCGAAACAAGAGACCCAGTACTTC. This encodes CSVRPGTPKQETQYF.

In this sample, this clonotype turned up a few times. CDR3 DNA sequence: TGTGCCAGCAGCCAAGGGATCTCTGGGGCCAACGTCCTGACTTTC. Amino acids: CASSQGISGANVLTF. The genes are TRBV3-1 and TRBJ2-6; D is undetermined. Germline CDR1 is LGHDT and CDR2 is YNNKEL (reference sequence). The CDR3 is made up of 15 amino acids. V lost 1 base and J lost 0, with 4 bases in between.

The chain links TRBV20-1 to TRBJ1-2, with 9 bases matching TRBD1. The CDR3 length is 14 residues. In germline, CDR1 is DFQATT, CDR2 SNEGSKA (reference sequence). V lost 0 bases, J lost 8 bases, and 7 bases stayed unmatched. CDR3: CSARDEDRGRGYTF. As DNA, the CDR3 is TGCAGTGCTAGAGATGAGGACAGGGGTCGAGGCTACACCTTC.

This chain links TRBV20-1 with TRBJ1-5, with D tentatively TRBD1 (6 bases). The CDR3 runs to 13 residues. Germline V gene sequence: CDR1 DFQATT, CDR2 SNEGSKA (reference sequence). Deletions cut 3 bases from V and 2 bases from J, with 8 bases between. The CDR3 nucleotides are TGCAGTGCTAGCCACAGGGGCAATCAGCCCCAGCATTTT. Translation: CSASHRGNQPQHF.

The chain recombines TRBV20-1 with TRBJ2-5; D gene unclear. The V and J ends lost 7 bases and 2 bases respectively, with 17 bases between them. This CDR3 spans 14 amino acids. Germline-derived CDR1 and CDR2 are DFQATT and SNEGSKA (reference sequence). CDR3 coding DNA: TGCAGTGACGTCCGGCTCGGTGGGCAAGAGACCCAGTACTTC. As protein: CSDVRLGGQETQYF.

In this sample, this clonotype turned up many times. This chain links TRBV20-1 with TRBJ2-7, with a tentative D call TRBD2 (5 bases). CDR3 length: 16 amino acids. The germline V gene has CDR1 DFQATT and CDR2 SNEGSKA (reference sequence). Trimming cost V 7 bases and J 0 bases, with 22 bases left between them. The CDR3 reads CSVPRSRASNSYEQYF. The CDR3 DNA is TGCAGTGTACCCCGCTCTCGGGCTAGCAACTCCTACGAGCAGTACTTC.

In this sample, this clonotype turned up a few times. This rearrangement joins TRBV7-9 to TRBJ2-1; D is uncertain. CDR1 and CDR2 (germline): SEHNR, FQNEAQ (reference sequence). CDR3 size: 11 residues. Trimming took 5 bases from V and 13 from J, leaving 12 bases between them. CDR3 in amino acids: CASSLPDFQFF. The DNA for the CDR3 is TGTGCCAGCAGCCTCCCCGACTTCCAGTTCTTC.

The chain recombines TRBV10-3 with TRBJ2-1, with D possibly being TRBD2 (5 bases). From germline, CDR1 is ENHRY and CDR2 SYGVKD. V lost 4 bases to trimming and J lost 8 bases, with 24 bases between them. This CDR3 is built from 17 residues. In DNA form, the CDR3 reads TGTGCCATCAGTGGGGAGATCGATAGCGTGGAGGACGATGAGCAGTTCTTC. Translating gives CAISGEIDSVEDDEQFF.

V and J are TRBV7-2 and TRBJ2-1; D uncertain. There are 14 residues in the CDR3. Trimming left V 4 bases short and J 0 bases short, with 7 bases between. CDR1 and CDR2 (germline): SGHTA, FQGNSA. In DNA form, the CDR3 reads TGTGCCAGCAGCTCTCCTAGCTCCTACAATGAGCAGTTCTTC. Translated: CASSSPSSYNEQFF. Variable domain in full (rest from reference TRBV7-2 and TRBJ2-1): GAGVSQSPSNKVTEKGKDVELRCDPISGHTALYWYRQSLGQGLEFLIYFQGNSAPDKSGLPSDRFSAERTGGSVSTLTIQRTQQEDSAVYLCASSSPSSYNEQFFGPGTRLTVL.

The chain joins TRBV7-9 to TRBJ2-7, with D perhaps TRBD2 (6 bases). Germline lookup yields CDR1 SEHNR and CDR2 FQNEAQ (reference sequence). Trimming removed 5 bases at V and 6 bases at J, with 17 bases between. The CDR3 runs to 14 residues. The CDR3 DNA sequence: TGTGCCAGCAGCCCTCCCGCGGGGATTCTCGAGCAGTACTTC. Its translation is CASSPPAGILEQYF.